This T cell receptor beta chain was recovered during a study of blood T cell repertoires in COVID-19. Across the whole study: There were acute and convalescent COVID-19 samples, and they came from the United States, Italy and Spain.

Individuals drawn from 24 US areas were roughly 18 to 95 years old. Membership in each cohort depended on participant-reported clinical history. Germline V gives CDR1 SNHLY, CDR2 FYNNEI. The germline V and J ends were trimmed by 8 bases and 5 bases, with 13 bases remaining between them. CDR3 size: 12 residues. Some clones are missing from TCRdb's copy, which holds only in-frame ones; the method was immunoSEQ multiplex PCR. The sample consists of under 500,000 clones, about 90% of them appearing once. V is TRBV2 and J is TRBJ2-7, with a weak D call TRBD1 (5 bases). The sample taken for sequencing was PBMCs or T cells enriched from blood (not recorded which). The TCR was taken from a woman younger than 30 with acute COVID-19. CDR3 region: CASEDSRDEQYF. DNA for the CDR3: TGTGCCAGCGAAGACAGCCGAGACGAGCAGTACTTC.